Presented here are 23 T cell receptor beta chains from one specimen sequenced in a study of T cells in Graves' hyperthyroidism and ophthalmopathy. Researchers took RNA transcripts and amplified the TCR beta CDR3 regions from them. In the first-round RT-PCR of the TCR CDR3, the HTBI primer set was used. TCRdb reprocessed the multiplex PCR reads via MiXCR and lists one record per CDR3 protein. The sample lists around 350,000 distinct CDR3 sequences; over 10% were seen once. The specimen sequenced was blood. The receptor source for this set is a woman between 18 and 30 years old with Graves' hyperthyroidism.

This clonotype was detected many times. One end of the junction is discordant with germline, which a read error may explain. The CDR3 sequence is CASSLPQGSHEQYF. The CDR3, as DNA: TGTGCCAGCAGCCTCCCACAGGGCTCCCACGAGCAGTACTTC. V usage is TRBV12-3 or TRBV12-4 and J usage is TRBJ2-7, with D possibly being TRBD1 (6 bases). The CDR3 sequence is 14 residues long.

Comment on this clonotype: A much larger clone differs by one base, so this may be a read error. This chain links TRBV7-9 with TRBJ2-1; TRBD2 aligns across 9 bases. The CDR3 is made up of 13 amino acids. Germline trimming cut 6 bases from V and 9 bases from J; bases unmatched to any gene: 6. Per the germline V gene, CDR1 is SEHNR and CDR2 is FQNEAQ (reference sequence). The CDR3 is CASRNSGGGEQFF. CDR3 sequence (DNA): TGTGCCAGCAGAAATAGCGGGGGCGGTGAGCAGTTCTTC.

This clonotype was picked up many times. This chain uses TRBV28 with TRBJ2-7; TRBD1 or TRBD2 may be the D gene (5 bases each). The CDR3 runs to 12 residues. Trimming cost V 3 bases and J 3 bases, with 6 bases left between them. From germline, CDR1 is MDHEN and CDR2 SYDVKM. The CDR3, as DNA: TGTGCCAGCAGTTTGAGGGGCTACGAGCAGTACTTC. It specifies CASSLRGYEQYF.

This clonotype showed up many times. The V gene is TRBV3-1, the J gene TRBJ1-6; D not certain. Trimming pared 4 bases from V and 10 bases from J, leaving 14 bases between. Germline CDR1 reads LGHDT; CDR2 reads YNNKEL (reference sequence). This CDR3 comprises 14 residues. The CDR3 DNA reads TGTGCCAGCAGCCTGGGCTCCGAGAGGTCACCCCTCCACTTT. Translation: CASSLGSERSPLHF.

This clonotype showed up many times. This chain connects TRBV28 to TRBJ2-7, with TRBD1 matching over 9 bases. Germline V gene lookup returns CDR1 MDHEN and CDR2 SYDVKM. V shed 3 bases, J shed 3 bases, and the junction held 3 bases outside the gene matches. The CDR3 covers 14 residues. In DNA, the CDR3 is TGTGCCAGCAGTTTTCCGGGACAGGGCTACGAGCAGTACTTC. Protein product: CASSFPGQGYEQYF.

The gene calls are TRBV12-5 and TRBJ1-1; D is undetermined. Trimming shortened V by 2 bases and J by 3 bases, and 13 bases separated the two germline ends. This CDR3 comprises 15 residues. Per the germline V gene, CDR1 is LGHNT and CDR2 is FRNRAP. CDR3 in amino acids: CASGLLAAPYTEAFF. In DNA, the CDR3 is TGTGCTAGTGGTTTGTTGGCGGCTCCGTACACTGAAGCTTTCTTT.

This clonotype appeared many times. The chain recombines TRBV12-3 or TRBV12-4 with TRBJ2-1; TRBD2 might be the D (6 bases). There are 15 residues in the CDR3. Trimming took 3 bases from V and 7 from J, leaving 16 bases between them. The chain's CDR3 is CASSFRGTPGNEQFF. The CDR3 nucleotides are TGTGCCAGCAGTTTTCGGGGGACTCCGGGTAATGAGCAGTTCTTC.

The sample holds many counts of this clonotype. The V gene is TRBV2, the J gene TRBJ1-1; TRBD1 agrees at 9 bases. Trimming took 7 bases from V and 6 from J; bases not matched to a gene: 9. The CDR3 sequence is 14 residues long. Germline CDR1 reads SNHLY; CDR2 reads FYNNEI. The CDR3 loop reads CASIVLTGGPEAFF. The CDR3 bases are TGTGCCAGCATAGTCCTGACAGGGGGGCCTGAAGCTTTCTTT.

Note on this clonotype: A much larger clone lies one base from this, so it may be a read error. The chain links TRBV2 to TRBJ1-2, with D hard to call. Looked up from germline, CDR1 is SNHLY and CDR2 is FYNNEI. This CDR3 is built from 14 residues. In DNA form, the CDR3 reads TGTGCCAGCAGTGAAGCAGGTTTTGGCTATGGCTGCACCTTC. Amino acid sequence: CASSEAGFGYGCTF.

This clonotype was recorded many times. CDR3 protein: CSARLFQVNTEAFF. CDR3 nucleotides: TGCAGTGCCCGGTTGTTCCAGGTGAACACTGAAGCTTTCTTT. The chain links TRBV20-1 to TRBJ1-1; D gene unclear. V was pared by 6 bases and J by 0 bases, with 14 bases between. CDR3 length: 14 residues. The germline CDR1 and CDR2 sequences are DFQATT and SNEGSKA (reference sequence).

This chain connects TRBV14 to TRBJ2-1, with 12 bases identical to TRBD2. CDR1 and CDR2 from the germline V gene are SGHDN and FVKESK. This CDR3 has 16 amino acids. Trimming cost V 4 bases and J 7 bases; bases outside gene matches: 8. CDR3 protein: CASSPYRLAGANEQFF. CDR3 bases: TGTGCCAGCAGCCCCTATAGACTAGCGGGGGCTAATGAGCAGTTCTTC. The full variable domain, in which reference TRBV14 and TRBJ2-1 provide the parts outside the CDR3, is EAGVTQFPSHSVIEKGQTVTLRCDPISGHDNLYWYRRVMGKEIKFLLHFVKESKQDESGMPNNRFLAERTGGTYSTLKVQPAELEDSGVYFCASSPYRLAGANEQFFGPGTRLTVL.

This clonotype was counted at least ten times. The rearrangement links TRBV6-1 to TRBJ1-4, with D uncertain. With 9 bases removed from V and 0 bases from J, the gap between germline ends came to 17 bases. Germline CDR1 MNHNS, CDR2 SASEGT. The CDR3 totals 16 residues. The CDR3 DNA follows: TGTGCCAGTCGACGGACTCCCTCCGCAACTAATGAAAAACTGTTTTTT. This translates into CASRRTPSATNEKLFF.

The chain uses TRBV28 and TRBJ1-3; D might be TRBD1 (5 bases). The CDR3 loop spans 15 amino acids. Germline V gene data show CDR1 as MDHEN and CDR2 as SYDVKM. Between the trimmed V and J ends, which lost 2 bases and 2 bases, there was a span of 10 bases. CDR3 nucleotides: TGTGCCAGCAGTTTACGGGGCAGGGCTGGAAACACCATATATTTT. It encodes CASSLRGRAGNTIYF.

This clonotype was detected ten times or more. The CDR3 sequence is CASSDLGTNYGYTF. The CDR3 DNA sequence: TGTGCCAGCAGTGACTTAGGCACTAACTATGGCTACACCTTC. This chain joins TRBV2 and TRBJ1-2, with no clear D. The V and J ends lost 3 bases and 0 bases respectively, with 8 bases between them. CDR1 is SNHLY and CDR2 is FYNNEI in the germline V gene. The CDR3 runs 14 residues.

This clonotype came up many times. Written as DNA, the CDR3 is TGCAGTGCTCCTCACAGGGCCTCTGGAAACACCATATATTTT. Translated, it gives CSAPHRASGNTIYF. The chain carries TRBV20-1 and TRBJ1-3; possibly TRBD1 for D (6 bases). The ends were cut back, 5 bases at V and 0 bases at J, with 11 bases in the middle. Germline V gene data show CDR1 as DFQATT and CDR2 as SNEGSKA (reference sequence). The CDR3 spans 14 residues.

In its sample, this clonotype was seen many times. The rearrangement links TRBV12-3 or TRBV12-4 to TRBJ1-6; D is ambiguous. CDR3 size: 19 residues. V shed 4 bases and J shed 0 bases, with 19 bases lying between them. Here the CDR3 reads CASSSPDGDPNSYNSPLHF. The CDR3 coding sequence is TGTGCCAGCAGTTCGCCAGATGGAGACCCTAACTCCTATAATTCACCCCTCCACTTT.

This clonotype was seen at least ten times. The chain combines TRBV6-1 with TRBJ1-1; no clear D gene. V lost 2 bases to trimming and J lost 4 bases, with 26 bases between them. The length of the CDR3 is 19 residues. From germline, CDR1 is MNHNS and CDR2 SASEGT. As DNA, the CDR3 is TGTGCCAGCAGTGAAAGGTTTAGGGCAGGAGGGTATCTCGGCACTGAAGCTTTCTTT. Amino acids: CASSERFRAGGYLGTEAFF.

At least ten counts were recorded for this clonotype. The CDR3 here is CSARPPDRTYEQYF. The DNA of the CDR3 is TGCAGTGCTAGACCCCCGGACCGGACCTACGAGCAGTACTTC. V usage is TRBV20-1 and J usage is TRBJ2-7, with unresolved D. Germline assignment: CDR1 DFQATT and CDR2 SNEGSKA (reference sequence). The CDR3 totals 14 residues. The V end lost 2 bases, the J end lost 2 bases, and 13 bases lay between the germline ends.

This clonotype came up many times. Sequence at one end of the junction differs from germline and may be a read error. J is TRBJ1-5 and V is TRBV24-1, with a weak D call TRBD1 (5 bases). CDR1 is KGHDR and CDR2 is SFDVKD in the germline V gene. This CDR3 comprises 13 residues. For the CDR3, the DNA is TGTGCCACGAGTGGGGGTAGCAATCAGCCCCAGCATTTT. The encoded protein is CATSGGSNQPQHF.

This clonotype has ten or more counts. The chain joins TRBV7-9 to TRBJ2-5; D might be TRBD1 (5 bases). With 5 bases removed from V and 7 bases from J, the gap between germline ends came to 20 bases. This CDR3 spans 15 amino acids. Germline CDR1 reads SEHNR; CDR2 reads FQNEAQ (reference sequence). This CDR3 is CASSHLYQGVGTQYF. The CDR3 region has the DNA TGTGCCAGCAGCCACCTCTATCAGGGCGTTGGGACCCAGTACTTC.

This clonotype was recorded many times. The chain employs TRBV19 and TRBJ2-5; 8 bases match TRBD1. The CDR3 has 15 residues. Trimming cost V 3 bases and J 5 bases; bases outside gene matches: 8. Germline CDR1 and CDR2: LNHDA and SQIVND (reference sequence). CDR3 amino acids: CASSMLDRGGETQYF. CDR3 nucleotide sequence: TGTGCCAGTAGTATGCTCGACAGGGGCGGGGAGACCCAGTACTTC.

This clonotype was found many times. This rearrangement joins TRBV7-2 to TRBJ2-5, with 12 bases aligning to TRBD2. Germline trimming cut 1 base from V and 10 bases from J; bases unmatched to any gene: 7. The CDR3 totals 15 residues. Germline assignment: CDR1 SGHTA and CDR2 FQGNSA. DNA of the CDR3: TGTGCCAGCAGCTTAGGCGCTAGCGGGGGGGCAATCCAGTACTTC. Protein: CASSLGASGGAIQYF.

The rearrangement links TRBV4-2 to TRBJ2-1; the D gene is possibly TRBD2 (6 bases). This CDR3 comprises 14 residues. CDR1 and CDR2 (germline): LGHNA, YNFKEQ. The V end lost 0 bases, the J end lost 14 bases, and 17 bases lay between the germline ends. CDR3 region: CASSQDRTGGREFF. The CDR3 DNA sequence: TGTGCCAGCAGCCAAGACAGGACCGGGGGTAGGGAGTTCTTC.